This TCR beta chain stems from a study of blood T cell repertoires in COVID-19. Study-wide background: Sites across the United States, Italy and Spain contributed samples from acute and convalescent COVID-19.

Trimming left V 3 bases short and J 0 bases short, with 9 bases between. CDR1 is SNHLY and CDR2 is FYNNEI in the germline V gene. The CDR3 loop spans 15 amino acids. In this sample, this clone turned up once. In the study's own analysis: Scientists estimated how many nucleated cells there were by amplifying reference gene primers. Assay used: immunoSEQ multiplex PCR; TCRdb lists only in-frame clones, some missing. That table gives V, J and clone size, and the DNA gave D and trimming. The sample holds 230,000 or so clones, 88% seen once. The sample taken for sequencing was PBMCs or T cells enriched from blood (not recorded which). The TCR comes from a woman in her thirties or forties with acute COVID-19. V and J are TRBV2 and TRBJ1-5; D perhaps matches TRBD1 (6 bases). CDR3 DNA: TGTGCCAGCAGTGACACAGGGCTTAGCAATCAGCCCCAGCATTTT. Translated: CASSDTGLSNQPQHF. Using reference TRBV2 and TRBJ1-5 for the parts outside the CDR3, the full variable domain is EPEVTQTPSHQVTQMGQEVILRCVPISNHLYFYWYRQILGQKVEFLVSFYNNEISEKSEIFDDQFSVERPDGSNFTLKIRSTKLEDSAMYFCASSDTGLSNQPQHFGDGTRLSIL.